This passage covers 15 T cell receptor beta chains from one sample sequenced in a study of T cells in Graves' hyperthyroidism and ophthalmopathy. Authors of the study amplified TCR beta CDR3 regions from RNA transcripts. The HTBI set primed first-round TCR CDR3 RT-PCR. TCRdb itself ran the multiplex PCR reads through MiXCR, one entry per CDR3 protein. The sample has about 300,000 distinct CDR3 sequences, roughly 15% seen once; the top ten hold almost 8%. The material sequenced was blood. The receptors originated from a woman aged 30 to 39 with Graves' hyperthyroidism that later progressed to Graves' ophthalmopathy.

This clonotype has more than one count but fewer than ten. This clone may be a read error of a much larger clone one base away. The chain joins TRBV12-3 or TRBV12-4 to TRBJ1-1; 9 bases fit TRBD1. V shed 7 bases, J shed 5 bases, and the junction held 11 bases outside the gene matches. CDR3 length: 15 amino acids. CDR3 sequence (DNA): TGTGCCAGCATACCCGGGACAGGGACGGTAACTGAAGCTTTCTTT. Amino acids: CASIPGTGTVTEAFF.

There are many counts of this clonotype. This chain uses TRBV28 with TRBJ2-3; D call uncertain. V was trimmed by 4 bases and J by 4 bases, leaving 6 bases between them. The CDR3 runs to 12 residues. CDR1 MDHEN and CDR2 SYDVKM come from the germline V gene. In DNA form, the CDR3 reads TGTGCCAGCAGTTCGCTTTCAGATACGCAGTATTTT. This encodes CASSSLSDTQYF.

This clonotype showed up many times. The CDR3 bases are TGTGCCAGCAGCTTAGTTGGTAGCGGGACCTACGAGCAGTACTTC. This translates into CASSLVGSGTYEQYF. This chain connects TRBV7-9 to TRBJ2-7; 8 bases agree with TRBD2. Looked up from germline, CDR1 is SEHNR and CDR2 is FQNEAQ (reference sequence). The junction had 4 bases not matched to a gene; V was cut back by 1 base and J by 2 bases. This CDR3 is 15 amino acids long.

V gene TRBV29-1 combines with J gene TRBJ2-3; 7 bases fit TRBD1. This CDR3 has 13 amino acids. Looked up from germline, CDR1 is SQVTM and CDR2 is ANQGSEA. The junction had 7 bases not matched to a gene; V was cut back by 8 bases and J by 2 bases. The CDR3 DNA reads TGCAGCACCCGGGACAGCTACACAGATACGCAGTATTTT. It specifies CSTRDSYTDTQYF.

This clonotype was seen only a few times. This chain uses TRBV19 with TRBJ2-3, with D hard to call. CDR3 length: 14 amino acids. Trimming left V 5 bases short and J 2 bases short, with 11 bases between. Looked up from germline, CDR1 is LNHDA and CDR2 is SQIVND (reference sequence). The CDR3 coding sequence is TGTGCCAGTAGTCCCCCGTGGCCCACAGATACGCAGTATTTT. Protein sequence: CASSPPWPTDTQYF.

A few counts support this clonotype. V and J are TRBV5-6 and TRBJ2-3; tentatively, D is TRBD1 (6 bases). The CDR3 extends over 17 amino acids. The V and J ends lost 1 base and 0 bases respectively, with 15 bases between them. The V gene's germline CDR1 is SGHDT and CDR2 YYEEEE. The CDR3 reads CASSLWGRAPSTDTQYF. Written as DNA, the CDR3 is TGTGCCAGCAGCTTGTGGGGGCGGGCCCCTAGCACAGATACGCAGTATTTT.

This clonotype has ten or more counts. The chain uses TRBV2 and TRBJ1-3; possibly TRBD1 for D (5 bases). Trimming left V 5 bases short and J 0 bases short, with 11 bases between. Germline V lookup: CDR1 SNHLY, CDR2 FYNNEI. The CDR3 length is 15 residues. CDR3 coding DNA: TGTGCCAGCAGTCCCCCCCAGGGCTCTGGAAACACCATATATTTT. It codes for CASSPPQGSGNTIYF. Complete variable domain (other parts from reference TRBV2 and TRBJ1-3): EPEVTQTPSHQVTQMGQEVILRCVPISNHLYFYWYRQILGQKVEFLVSFYNNEISEKSEIFDDQFSVERPDGSNFTLKIRSTKLEDSAMYFCASSPPQGSGNTIYFGEGSWLTVV.

The chain joins TRBV7-3 to TRBJ2-7, with TRBD2 matching over 12 bases. Per germline, CDR1 SGHTA and CDR2 FQGTGA. The CDR3 runs to 15 residues. V shed 3 bases and J 4 bases; nucleotides not matched to a gene: 4. CDR3 residues: CASSLETSGGYEQYF. CDR3 coding DNA: TGTGCCAGCAGCTTGGAGACTAGCGGGGGTTACGAGCAGTACTTC.

This clonotype has ten or more counts. This rearrangement joins TRBV28 to TRBJ2-5; 8 bases are shared with TRBD2. The V gene's germline CDR1 is MDHEN and CDR2 SYDVKM. The CDR3 is 14 residues long. J lost 2 bases, V lost 8 bases, and 7 bases had no gene match. CDR3 region: CASHSGTRQETQYF. The CDR3, as DNA: TGTGCCAGCCATTCCGGGACTAGGCAAGAGACCCAGTACTTC. The variable domain in full, with the rest retrieved from reference TRBV28 and TRBJ2-5, is DVKVTQSSRYLVKRTGEKVFLECVQDMDHENMFWYRQDPGLGLRLIYFSYDVKMKEKGDIPEGYSVSREKKERFSLILESASTNQTSMYLCASHSGTRQETQYFGPGTRLLVL.

V and J are TRBV6-6 and TRBJ2-2; D tentatively fits TRBD1 or TRBD2 (5 bases each). CDR3 length equals 13 residues. V was clipped by 2 bases and J by 7 bases, with 8 bases between them. Germline V gene lookup returns CDR1 MNHNY and CDR2 SVGAGI (reference sequence). The CDR3 reads CASSYPGLGELFF. The CDR3 coding sequence is TGTGCCAGCAGTTACCCGGGGCTCGGGGAGCTGTTTTTT.

Only a few counts were recorded for this clonotype. In DNA, the CDR3 is TGCAGCGTTGTCTGGGACACCGGGGAGCTGTTTTTT. It encodes CSVVWDTGELFF. This chain joins TRBV29-1 and TRBJ2-2; no reliable D call. CDR3 length: 12 amino acids. V was shortened by 4 bases and J by 3 bases, with 6 bases between the two germline ends. Germline V CDR1 and CDR2: SQVTM, ANQGSEA.

Many counts were recorded for this clonotype. The chain employs TRBV5-1 and TRBJ2-1; 7 bases are a match to TRBD1. The germline V gene encodes CDR1 SGHRS and CDR2 YFSETQ. The CDR3 runs to 14 residues. V shed 4 bases and J 9 bases; nucleotides not matched to a gene: 10. The CDR3 is CASSQLVGGLEQFF. The DNA for the CDR3 is TGCGCCAGCAGCCAACTAGTAGGGGGCCTTGAGCAGTTCTTC.

This clonotype was detected many times. A junction boundary mismatches the germline segment, possibly from a read error. The chain joins TRBV7-7 to TRBJ2-5; 11 nucleotides align to TRBD2. The CDR3 sequence is 15 residues long. Germline V gives CDR1 SSHAT, CDR2 FNYEAQ (reference sequence). As DNA, the CDR3 is TGTGCTAGCAGCTCGGGACTAGCGGACCAAGAGACCCAGTACTTC. It encodes CASSSGLADQETQYF.

This clonotype was detected many times. This chain links TRBV3-1 with TRBJ2-4; TRBD2 might be the D (6 bases). Germline CDR1 and CDR2: LGHDT and YNNKEL (reference sequence). V was pared by 11 bases and J by 8 bases, with 34 bases between. The CDR3 contains 18 residues. DNA for the CDR3: TGTGCCGAGGCACCCCCACGCACGTGGAGGGCCCGCCGGGACATTCAGTACTTC. It is translated as CAEAPPRTWRARRDIQYF.

Many counts were recorded for this clonotype. J is TRBJ2-1 and V is TRBV3-1; TRBD2 aligns across 10 bases. This CDR3 region has 17 residues. CDR1 LGHDT and CDR2 YNNKEL come from the germline V gene (reference sequence). V trimming: 1 base; J trimming: 8 bases; junction bases outside the gene matches: 11. The CDR3 DNA reads as TGTGCCAGCAGCCAAGCCTTGGGACTAGCGATGGGCGATGAGCAGTTCTTC. Translated: CASSQALGLAMGDEQFF.